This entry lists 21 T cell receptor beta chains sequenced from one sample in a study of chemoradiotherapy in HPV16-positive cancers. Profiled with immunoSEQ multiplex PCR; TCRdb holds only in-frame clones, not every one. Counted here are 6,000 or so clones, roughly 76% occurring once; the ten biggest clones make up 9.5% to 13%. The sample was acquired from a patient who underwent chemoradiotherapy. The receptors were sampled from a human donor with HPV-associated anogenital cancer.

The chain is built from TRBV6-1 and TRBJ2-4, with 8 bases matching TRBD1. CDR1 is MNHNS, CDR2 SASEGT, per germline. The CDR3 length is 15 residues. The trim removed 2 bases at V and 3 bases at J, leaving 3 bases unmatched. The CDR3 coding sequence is TGTGCCAGCAGTGAATCGGGACAGGTCAAAAACATTCAGTACTTC. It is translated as CASSESGQVKNIQYF.

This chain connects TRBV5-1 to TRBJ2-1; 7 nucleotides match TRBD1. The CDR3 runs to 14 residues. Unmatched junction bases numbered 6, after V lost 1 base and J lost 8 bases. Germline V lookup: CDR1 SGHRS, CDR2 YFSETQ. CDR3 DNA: TGCGCCAGCAGCTTGTCAAGGGGGCTCGATGAGCAGTTCTTC. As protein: CASSLSRGLDEQFF.

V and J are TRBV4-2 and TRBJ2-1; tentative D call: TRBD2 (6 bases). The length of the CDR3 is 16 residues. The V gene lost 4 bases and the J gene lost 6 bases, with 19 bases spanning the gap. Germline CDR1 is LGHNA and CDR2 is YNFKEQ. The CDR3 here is CASSLRGGAYGNEQFF. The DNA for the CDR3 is TGTGCCAGCAGCCTTCGAGGCGGGGCCTATGGCAATGAGCAGTTCTTC.

The CDR3 sequence is CASSRLPSAGDEQFF. The CDR3 DNA reads as TGTGCCAGCTCACGACTGCCGAGTGCCGGGGATGAGCAGTTCTTC. The chain couples TRBV18 to TRBJ2-1, with TRBD2 as a possible D gene (5 bases). Trimming stripped 4 bases from V and 8 bases from J, with 18 bases between. The CDR3 has 15 residues. Germline values: CDR1 KGHSH, CDR2 LQKENI.

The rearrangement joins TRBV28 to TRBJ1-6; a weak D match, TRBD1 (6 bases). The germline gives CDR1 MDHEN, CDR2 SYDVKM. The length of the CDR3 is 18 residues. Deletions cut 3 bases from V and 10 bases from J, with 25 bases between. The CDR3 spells CASSFSRAQGGGDSPLHF. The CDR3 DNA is TGTGCCAGCAGTTTTAGTAGAGCACAGGGTGGAGGTGACTCACCCCTCCACTTT.

In nucleotides, the CDR3 is TGTGCCAGCAGCCCTGAGGGGTTGAGCTATGGCTACACCTTC. Protein: CASSPEGLSYGYTF. V usage is TRBV4-2 and J usage is TRBJ1-2; a weak D match, TRBD1 (5 bases). The CDR3 contains 14 residues. The V end lost 4 bases, the J end lost 4 bases, and 13 bases lay between the germline ends. Germline V CDR1 and CDR2: LGHNA, YNFKEQ.

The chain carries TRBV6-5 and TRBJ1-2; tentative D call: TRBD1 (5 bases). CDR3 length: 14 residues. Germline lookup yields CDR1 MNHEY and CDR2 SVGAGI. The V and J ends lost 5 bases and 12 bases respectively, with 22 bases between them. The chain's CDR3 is CASSKLRGVSPNTF. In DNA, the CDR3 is TGTGCCAGCAGTAAGCTACGGGGGGTCTCGCCCAACACCTTC.

The CDR3 sequence: CASMLQGRNEQFF. DNA of the CDR3: TGCGCCAGCATGTTGCAGGGAAGGAATGAGCAGTTCTTC. The genes are TRBV5-1 and TRBJ2-1; maybe TRBD1 (5 bases). Germline-derived CDR1 and CDR2 are SGHRS and YFSETQ. CDR3 length: 13 residues. V lost 6 bases, J lost 7 bases, and 14 bases lay in between.

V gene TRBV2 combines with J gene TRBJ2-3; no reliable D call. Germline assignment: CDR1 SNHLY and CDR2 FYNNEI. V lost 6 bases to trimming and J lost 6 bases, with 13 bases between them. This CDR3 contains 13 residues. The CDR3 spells CASRDPPADTQYF. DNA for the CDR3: TGTGCCAGCAGGGACCCCCCTGCGGATACGCAGTATTTT. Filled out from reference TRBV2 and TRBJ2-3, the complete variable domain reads EPEVTQTPSHQVTQMGQEVILRCVPISNHLYFYWYRQILGQKVEFLVSFYNNEISEKSEIFDDQFSVERPDGSNFTLKIRSTKLEDSAMYFCASRDPPADTQYFGPGTRLTVL.

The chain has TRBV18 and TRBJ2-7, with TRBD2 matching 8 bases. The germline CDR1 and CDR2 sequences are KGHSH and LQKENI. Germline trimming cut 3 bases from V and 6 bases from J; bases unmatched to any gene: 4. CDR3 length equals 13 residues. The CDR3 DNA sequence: TGTGCCAGCTCACCCGGACTAGCTCTCGAGCAGTACTTC. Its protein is CASSPGLALEQYF.

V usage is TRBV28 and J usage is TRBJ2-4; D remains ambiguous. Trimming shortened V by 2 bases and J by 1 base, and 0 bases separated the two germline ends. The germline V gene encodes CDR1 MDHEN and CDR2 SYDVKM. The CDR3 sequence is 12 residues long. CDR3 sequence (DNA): TGTGCCAGCAGTTTAGCCAAAAACATTCAGTACTTC. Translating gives CASSLAKNIQYF.

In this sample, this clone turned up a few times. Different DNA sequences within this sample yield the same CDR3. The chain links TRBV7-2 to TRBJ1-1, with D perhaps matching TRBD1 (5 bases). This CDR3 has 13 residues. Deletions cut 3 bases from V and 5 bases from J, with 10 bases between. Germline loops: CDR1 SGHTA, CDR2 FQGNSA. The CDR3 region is CASSFRGGTEAFF. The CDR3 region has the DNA TGTGCCAGCAGCTTCCGGGGGGGGACTGAAGCTTTCTTT.

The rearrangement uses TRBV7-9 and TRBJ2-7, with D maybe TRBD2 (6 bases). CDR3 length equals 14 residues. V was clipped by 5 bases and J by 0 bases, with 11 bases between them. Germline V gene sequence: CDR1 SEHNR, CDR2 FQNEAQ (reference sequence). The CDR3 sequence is CASSNSGSSYEQYF. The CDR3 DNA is TGTGCCAGCAGCAACAGCGGGTCCTCCTACGAGCAGTACTTC.

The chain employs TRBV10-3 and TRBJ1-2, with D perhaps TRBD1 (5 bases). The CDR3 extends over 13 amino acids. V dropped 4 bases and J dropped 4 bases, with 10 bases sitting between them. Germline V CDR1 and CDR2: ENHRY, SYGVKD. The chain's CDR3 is CAISASQGYGYTF. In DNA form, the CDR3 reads TGTGCCATCAGTGCTTCTCAGGGCTATGGCTACACCTTC.

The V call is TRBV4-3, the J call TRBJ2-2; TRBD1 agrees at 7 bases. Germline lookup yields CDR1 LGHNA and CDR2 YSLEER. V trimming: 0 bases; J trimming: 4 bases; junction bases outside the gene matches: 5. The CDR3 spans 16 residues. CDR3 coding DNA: TGCGCCAGCAGCCAAGAGAGGGGGCGAGGCACCGGGGAGCTGTTTTTT. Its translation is CASSQERGRGTGELFF.

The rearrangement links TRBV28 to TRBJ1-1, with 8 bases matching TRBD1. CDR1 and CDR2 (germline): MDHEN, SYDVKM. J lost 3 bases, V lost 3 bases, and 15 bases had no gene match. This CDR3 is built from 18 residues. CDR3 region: CASSFEMAGGQLDTEAFF. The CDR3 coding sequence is TGTGCCAGCAGTTTCGAAATGGCAGGGGGCCAATTGGACACTGAAGCTTTCTTT.

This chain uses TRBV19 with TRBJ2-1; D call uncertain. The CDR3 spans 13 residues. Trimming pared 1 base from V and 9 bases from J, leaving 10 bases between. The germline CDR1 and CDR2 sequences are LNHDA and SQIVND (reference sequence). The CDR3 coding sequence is TGTGCCAGTAGTATAGGCATGGGTGCTGAGCAGTTCTTC. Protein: CASSIGMGAEQFF.

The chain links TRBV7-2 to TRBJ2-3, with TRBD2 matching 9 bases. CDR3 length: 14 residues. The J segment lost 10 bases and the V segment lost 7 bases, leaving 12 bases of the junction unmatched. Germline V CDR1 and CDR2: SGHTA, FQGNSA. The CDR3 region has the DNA TGTGCCAGCAAATTTGGCGGGGGGGGGCCAGCGCAGTATTTT. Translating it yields CASKFGGGGPAQYF.

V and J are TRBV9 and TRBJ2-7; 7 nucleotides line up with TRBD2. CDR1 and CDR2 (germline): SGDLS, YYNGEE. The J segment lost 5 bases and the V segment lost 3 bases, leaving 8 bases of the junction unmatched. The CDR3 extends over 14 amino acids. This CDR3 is CASSAGLGLDEQYF. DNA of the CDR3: TGTGCCAGCAGCGCTGGACTAGGTTTAGACGAGCAGTACTTC.

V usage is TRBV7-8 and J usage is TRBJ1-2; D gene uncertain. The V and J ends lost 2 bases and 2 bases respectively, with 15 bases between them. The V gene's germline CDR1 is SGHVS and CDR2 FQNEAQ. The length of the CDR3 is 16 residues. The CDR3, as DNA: TGTGCCAGCAGCTTACTCGGGCAGGACCCAAACTATGGCTACACCTTC. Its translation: CASSLLGQDPNYGYTF.

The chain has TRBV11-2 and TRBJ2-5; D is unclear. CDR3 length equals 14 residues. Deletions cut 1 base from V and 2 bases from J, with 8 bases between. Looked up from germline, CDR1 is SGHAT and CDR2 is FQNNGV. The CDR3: CASSLVVQQETQYF. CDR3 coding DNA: TGTGCCAGCAGCTTAGTTGTCCAACAAGAGACCCAGTACTTC.